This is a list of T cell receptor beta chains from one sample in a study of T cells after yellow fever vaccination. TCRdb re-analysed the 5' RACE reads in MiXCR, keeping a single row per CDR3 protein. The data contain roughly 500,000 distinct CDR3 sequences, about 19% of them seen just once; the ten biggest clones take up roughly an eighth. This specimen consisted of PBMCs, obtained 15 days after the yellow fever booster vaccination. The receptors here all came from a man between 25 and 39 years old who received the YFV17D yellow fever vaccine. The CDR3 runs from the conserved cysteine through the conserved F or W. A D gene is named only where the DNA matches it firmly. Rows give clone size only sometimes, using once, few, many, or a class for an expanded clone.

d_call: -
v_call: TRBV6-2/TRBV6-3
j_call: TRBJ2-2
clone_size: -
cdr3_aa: CASSWGRARTGELFF
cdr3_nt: TGTGCCAGCAGTTGGGGGCGAGCCAGGACCGGGGAGCTGTTTTTT

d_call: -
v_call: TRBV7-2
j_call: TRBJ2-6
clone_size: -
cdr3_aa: CASSPRGDNSGANVLTF
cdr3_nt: TGTGCCAGCAGCCCCCGGGGTGACAACTCTGGGGCCAACGTCCTGACTTTC

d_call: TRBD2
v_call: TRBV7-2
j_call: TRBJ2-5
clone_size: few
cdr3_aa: CASSLWASGSGETQYF
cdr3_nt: TGTGCCAGCAGCTTATGGGCTAGCGGGAGTGGGGAGACCCAGTACTTC

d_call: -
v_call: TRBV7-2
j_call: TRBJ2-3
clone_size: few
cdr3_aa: CASSPRWLRGDTQYF
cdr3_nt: TGTGCCAGCAGCCCCCGGTGGCTGCGGGGAGATACGCAGTATTTT

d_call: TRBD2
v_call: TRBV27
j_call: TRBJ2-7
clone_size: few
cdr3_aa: CASSLSGTAGYEQYF
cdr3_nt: TGTGCCAGCAGTTTGAGCGGGACGGCGGGCTACGAGCAGTACTTC

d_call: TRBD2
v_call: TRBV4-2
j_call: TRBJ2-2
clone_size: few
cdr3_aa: CASSPPRAGDTGELFF
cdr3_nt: TGTGCCAGCAGCCCACCGAGAGCGGGAGACACCGGGGAGCTGTTTTTT

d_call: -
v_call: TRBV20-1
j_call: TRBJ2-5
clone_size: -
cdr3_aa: CSARDGGERETQYF
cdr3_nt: TGCAGTGCTAGAGATGGAGGGGAAAGAGAGACCCAGTACTTC

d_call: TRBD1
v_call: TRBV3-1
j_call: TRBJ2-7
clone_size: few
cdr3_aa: CASSQPGTGYYEQYF
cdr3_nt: TGTGCCAGCAGCCAGCCCGGGACAGGGTACTACGAGCAGTACTTC

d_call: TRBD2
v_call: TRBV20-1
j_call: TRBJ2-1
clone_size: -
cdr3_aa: CSAGTSGRGWYNEQFF
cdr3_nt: TGCAGTGCCGGGACTAGCGGGAGAGGGTGGTACAATGAGCAGTTCTTC

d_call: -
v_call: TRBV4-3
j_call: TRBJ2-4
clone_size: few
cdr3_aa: CASSQDPGASAKNIQYF
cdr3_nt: TGCGCCAGCAGCCAAGATCCTGGAGCTTCAGCCAAAAACATTCAGTACTTC

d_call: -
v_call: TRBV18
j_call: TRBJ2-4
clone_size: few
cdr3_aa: CASSSDRLAGIQYF
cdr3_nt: TGTGCCAGCTCATCCGACAGGCTCGCGGGCATTCAGTACTTC

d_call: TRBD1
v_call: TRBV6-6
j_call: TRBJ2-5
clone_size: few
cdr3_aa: CASRSNRGETQYF
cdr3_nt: TGTGCCAGCAGATCCAACAGGGGTGAGACCCAGTACTTC

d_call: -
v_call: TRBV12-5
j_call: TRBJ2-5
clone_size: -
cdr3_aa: CASGHKWRPGETQYF
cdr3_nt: TGTGCTAGTGGTCACAAGTGGCGGCCTGGGGAGACCCAGTACTTC

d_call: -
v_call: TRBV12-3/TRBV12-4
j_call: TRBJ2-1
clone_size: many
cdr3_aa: CASSFRSYNEQFF
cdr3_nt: TGTGCCAGCAGTTTTAGGAGTTACAATGAGCAGTTCTTC

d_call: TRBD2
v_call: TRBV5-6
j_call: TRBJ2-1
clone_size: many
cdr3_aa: CASRSGRYTYNEQFF
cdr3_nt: TGTGCCAGCAGAAGCGGGAGATACACCTACAATGAGCAGTTCTTC

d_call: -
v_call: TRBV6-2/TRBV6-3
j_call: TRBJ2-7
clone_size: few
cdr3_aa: CASSPKFDANYEQYF
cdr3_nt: TGTGCCAGCAGTCCTAAGTTCGACGCGAACTACGAGCAGTACTTC

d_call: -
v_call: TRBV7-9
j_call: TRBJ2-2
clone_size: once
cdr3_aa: CATNFAGFTGELFF
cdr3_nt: TGTGCCACGAACTTCGCGGGCTTTACCGGGGAGCTGTTTTTT

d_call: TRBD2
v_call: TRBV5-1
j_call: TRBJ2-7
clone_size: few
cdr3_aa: CASSSAGTRTYEQYF
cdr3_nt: TGCGCCAGCAGCTCCGCCGGGACTAGGACCTACGAGCAGTACTTC

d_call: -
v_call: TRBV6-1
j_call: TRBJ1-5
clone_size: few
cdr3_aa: CASRASRGSNQPQHF
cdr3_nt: TGTGCCAGCAGGGCGTCACGGGGCAGCAATCAGCCCCAGCATTTT

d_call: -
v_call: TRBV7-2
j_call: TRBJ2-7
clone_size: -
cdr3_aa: CASSFSGQAGEQYF
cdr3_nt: TGTGCCAGCAGCTTCTCCGGACAGGCGGGAGAGCAGTACTTC

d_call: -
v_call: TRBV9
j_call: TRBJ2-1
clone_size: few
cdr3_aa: CASSTQGGSSYNEQFF
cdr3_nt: TGTGCCAGCAGCACCCAGGGGGGGAGCTCCTACAATGAGCAGTTCTTC

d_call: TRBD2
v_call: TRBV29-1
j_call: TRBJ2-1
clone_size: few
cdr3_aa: CSVETGLAGAYNEQFF
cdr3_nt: TGCAGCGTTGAGACCGGGCTAGCGGGAGCCTACAATGAGCAGTTCTTC

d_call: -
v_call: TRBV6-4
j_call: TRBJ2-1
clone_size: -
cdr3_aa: CASSDGAGVRGEQFF
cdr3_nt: TGTGCCAGCAGTGACGGGGCAGGGGTGCGGGGTGAGCAGTTCTTC

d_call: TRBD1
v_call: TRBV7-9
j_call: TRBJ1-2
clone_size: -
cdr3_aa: CASSPQGQGAGGYTF
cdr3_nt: TGTGCCAGCAGCCCCCAGGGACAGGGGGCGGGTGGCTACACCTTC

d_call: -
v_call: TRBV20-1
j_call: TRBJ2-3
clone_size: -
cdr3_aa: CSASDSLTDTQYF
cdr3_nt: TGCAGTGCTAGCGACTCACTCACAGATACGCAGTATTTT

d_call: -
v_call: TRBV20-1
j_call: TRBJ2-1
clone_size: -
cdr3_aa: CSGWVSTREQFF
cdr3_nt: TGCAGTGGGTGGGTTTCGACGCGGGAGCAGTTCTTC

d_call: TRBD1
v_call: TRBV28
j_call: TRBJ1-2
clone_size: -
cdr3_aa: CASSRTGGSGYTF
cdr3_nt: TGTGCCAGCAGTAGGACAGGGGGCAGCGGCTACACCTTC

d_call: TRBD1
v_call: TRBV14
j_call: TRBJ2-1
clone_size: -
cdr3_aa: CASSSRGRTWINEQFF
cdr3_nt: TGTGCCAGCAGCTCTAGGGGGCGGACCTGGATCAATGAGCAGTTCTTC

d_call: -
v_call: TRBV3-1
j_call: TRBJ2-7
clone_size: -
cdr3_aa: CASSQGFVGDSYEQYF
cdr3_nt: TGTGCCAGCAGCCAAGGATTTGTAGGGGACTCCTACGAGCAGTACTTC

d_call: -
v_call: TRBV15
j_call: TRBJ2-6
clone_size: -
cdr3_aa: CATSRGQPPGANVLTF
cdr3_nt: TGTGCCACCAGCAGAGGCCAGCCCCCTGGGGCCAACGTCCTGACTTTC

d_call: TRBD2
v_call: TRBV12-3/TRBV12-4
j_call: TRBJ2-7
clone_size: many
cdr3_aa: CASSSTSSYEQYF
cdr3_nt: TGTGCCAGCAGTTCGACTAGCAGCTACGAGCAGTACTTC

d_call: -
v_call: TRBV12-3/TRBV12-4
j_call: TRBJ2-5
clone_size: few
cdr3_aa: CASSSRNQETQYF
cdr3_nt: TGTGCCAGCAGTTCGCGGAACCAAGAGACCCAGTACTTC

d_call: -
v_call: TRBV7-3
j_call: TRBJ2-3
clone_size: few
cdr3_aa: CASSISPTDTQYF
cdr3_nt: TGTGCCAGCAGCATATCCCCCACAGATACGCAGTATTTT

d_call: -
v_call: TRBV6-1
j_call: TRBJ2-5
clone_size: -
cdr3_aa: CASTVGGGLPQETQYF
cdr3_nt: TGTGCCAGCACCGTCGGTGGGGGGCTCCCCCAAGAGACCCAGTACTTC

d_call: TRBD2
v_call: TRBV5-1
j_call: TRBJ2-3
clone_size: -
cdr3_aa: CASSPGGAGGADTQYF
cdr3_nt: TGCGCCAGCAGCCCTGGTGGAGCGGGAGGAGCCGATACGCAGTATTTT

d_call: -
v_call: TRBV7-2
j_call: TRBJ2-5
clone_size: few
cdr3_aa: CASSLFSGQETQYF
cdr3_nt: TGTGCCAGCAGCTTATTTTCGGGTCAGGAGACCCAGTACTTC

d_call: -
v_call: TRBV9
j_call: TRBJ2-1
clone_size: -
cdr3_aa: CASSVDGVSYNEQFF
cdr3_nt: TGTGCCAGCAGCGTAGACGGGGTCTCCTACAATGAGCAGTTCTTC

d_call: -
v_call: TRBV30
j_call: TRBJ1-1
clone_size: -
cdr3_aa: CAWSPSNTEAFF
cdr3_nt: TGTGCCTGGAGTCCATCGAACACTGAAGCTTTCTTT

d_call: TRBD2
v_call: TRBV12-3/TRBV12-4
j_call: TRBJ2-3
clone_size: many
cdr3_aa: CASSPGLAGTDTQYF
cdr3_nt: TGTGCCAGCAGCCCAGGACTAGCGGGGACAGATACGCAGTATTTT

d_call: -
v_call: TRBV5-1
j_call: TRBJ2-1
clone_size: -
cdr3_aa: CASSLTQNKYNEQFF
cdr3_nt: TGCGCCAGCAGCTTGACGCAGAACAAATACAATGAGCAGTTCTTC

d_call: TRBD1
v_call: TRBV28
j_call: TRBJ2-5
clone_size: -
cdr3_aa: CASSPLTGGAETQYF
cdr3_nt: TGTGCCAGCAGCCCCCTCACAGGGGGCGCGGAGACCCAGTACTTC

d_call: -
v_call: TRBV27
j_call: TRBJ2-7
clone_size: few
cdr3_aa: CASSSLDKPYEQYF
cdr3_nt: TGTGCCAGCAGTTCCCTAGACAAGCCCTACGAGCAGTACTTC

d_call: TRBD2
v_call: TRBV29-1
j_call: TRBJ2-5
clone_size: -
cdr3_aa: CSVQASGMETQYF
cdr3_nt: TGCAGCGTCCAGGCTAGCGGGATGGAGACCCAGTACTTC

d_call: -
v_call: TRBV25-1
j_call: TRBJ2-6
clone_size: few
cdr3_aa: CASSLRTGANVLTF
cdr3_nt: TGTGCCAGCTCCTTAAGGACTGGGGCCAACGTCCTGACTTTC

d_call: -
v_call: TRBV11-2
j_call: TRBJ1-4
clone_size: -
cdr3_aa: CASSLRINEKLFF
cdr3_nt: TGTGCCAGCAGCTTACGGATAAATGAAAAACTGTTTTTT

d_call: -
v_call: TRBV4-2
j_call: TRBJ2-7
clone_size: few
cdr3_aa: CASSQAESWDYEQYF
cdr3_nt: TGTGCCAGCAGCCAAGCTGAAAGCTGGGATTACGAGCAGTACTTC

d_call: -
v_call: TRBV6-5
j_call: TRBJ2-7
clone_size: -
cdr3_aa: CASSYSTQAEQYF
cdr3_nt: TGTGCCAGCAGTTACTCGACACAAGCCGAGCAGTACTTC

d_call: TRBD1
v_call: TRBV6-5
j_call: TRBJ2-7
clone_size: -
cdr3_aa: CASSYWRDRAGDEQYF
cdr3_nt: TGTGCCAGCAGTTACTGGAGGGACAGGGCAGGGGACGAGCAGTACTTC

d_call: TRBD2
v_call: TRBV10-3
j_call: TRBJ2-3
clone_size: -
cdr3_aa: CAISESPMASGLTDTQYF
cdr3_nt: TGTGCCATCAGTGAGTCCCCTATGGCTAGCGGGCTCACAGATACGCAGTATTTT

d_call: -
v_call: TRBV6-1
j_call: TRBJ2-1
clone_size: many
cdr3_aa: CASSEAGTKFF
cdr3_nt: TGTGCCAGCAGTGAAGCGGGGACCAAGTTCTTC

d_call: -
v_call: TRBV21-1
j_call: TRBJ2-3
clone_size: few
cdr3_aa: CASSKDGRGSDTQYF
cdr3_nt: TGTGCCAGCAGCAAAGACGGCAGGGGATCAGATACGCAGTATTTT

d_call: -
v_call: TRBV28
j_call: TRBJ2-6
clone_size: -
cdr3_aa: CASSVLDSSSSGANVLTF
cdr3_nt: TGTGCCAGCAGTGTCCTGGACAGCTCGAGCTCTGGGGCCAACGTCCTGACTTTC

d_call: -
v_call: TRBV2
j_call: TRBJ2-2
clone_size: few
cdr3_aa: CASSRTGQTGELFF
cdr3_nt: TGTGCCAGCAGCCGAACCGGACAAACCGGGGAGCTGTTTTTT

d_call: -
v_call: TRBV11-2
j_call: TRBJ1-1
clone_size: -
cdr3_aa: CASSWANTEAFF
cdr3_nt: TGTGCCAGCAGCTGGGCGAACACTGAAGCTTTCTTT

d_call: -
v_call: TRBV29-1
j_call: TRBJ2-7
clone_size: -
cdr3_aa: CSVADRSNEQYF
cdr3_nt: TGCAGCGTGGCTGACAGGTCCAACGAGCAGTACTTC

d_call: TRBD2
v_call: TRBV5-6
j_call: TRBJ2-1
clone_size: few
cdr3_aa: CASSLASGFEQFF
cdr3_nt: TGTGCCAGCAGCTTGGCTAGCGGGTTTGAGCAGTTCTTC

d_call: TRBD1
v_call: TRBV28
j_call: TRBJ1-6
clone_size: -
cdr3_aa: CASRTGVRDSPLHF
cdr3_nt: TGTGCCAGCAGGACAGGGGTTCGGGATTCACCCCTCCACTTT

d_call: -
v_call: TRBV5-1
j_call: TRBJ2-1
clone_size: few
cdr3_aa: CASSLELDYNEQFF
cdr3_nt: TGCGCCAGCAGCTTGGAACTAGACTACAATGAGCAGTTCTTC

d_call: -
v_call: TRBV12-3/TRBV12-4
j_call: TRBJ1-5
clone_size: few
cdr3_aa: CASSLAEQPQHF
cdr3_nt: TGTGCCAGCAGTTTAGCTGAGCAGCCCCAGCATTTT

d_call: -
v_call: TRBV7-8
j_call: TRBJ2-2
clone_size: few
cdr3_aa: CASSLLGPGELFF
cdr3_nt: TGTGCCAGCAGCTTATTGGGCCCCGGGGAGCTGTTTTTT